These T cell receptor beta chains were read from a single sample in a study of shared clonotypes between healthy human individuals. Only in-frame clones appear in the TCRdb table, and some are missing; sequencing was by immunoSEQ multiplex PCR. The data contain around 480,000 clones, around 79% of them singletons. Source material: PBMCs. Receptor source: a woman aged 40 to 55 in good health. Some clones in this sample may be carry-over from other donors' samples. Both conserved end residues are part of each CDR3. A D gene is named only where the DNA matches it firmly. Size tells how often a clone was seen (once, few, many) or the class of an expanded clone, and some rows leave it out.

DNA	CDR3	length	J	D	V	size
TGTGCCAGCAGCTTAGCGGTCGTTGGCGGGGGCGAGCAGTACTTC	CASSLAVVGGGEQYF	15	TRBJ2-7	TRBD2	TRBV7-9	few
TGTGCCAGCAACGAGGCAGGGGGTTCCTACGAGCAGTACTTC	CASNEAGGSYEQYF	14	TRBJ2-7	TRBD1	TRBV28	-
TGTGCCACCCGGACTAGCGGTCGAGATGAGCAGTTCTTC	CATRTSGRDEQFF	13	TRBJ2-1	TRBD2	TRBV6-1	-
TGTGCCAGCAGCTTCGTGGGAACAGATACGCAGTATTTT	CASSFVGTDTQYF	13	TRBJ2-3	-	TRBV5-6	-
TGTGCCATCAGTGGACAGGGTAATGGCTACACCTTC	CAISGQGNGYTF	12	TRBJ1-2	TRBD1	TRBV10-3	-
TGTGCCAGCAGCCCCCAGAGCGGAACCTACGAGCAGTACTTC	CASSPQSGTYEQYF	14	TRBJ2-7	-	TRBV14	-
TGTGCCAGCAGCTTAGCGCCAGATCAGCCCCAGCATTTT	CASSLAPDQPQHF	13	TRBJ1-5	-	TRBV7-3	-
TGTGCCAGCAGCTTATTCCGGGACCTCATTGACACCGGGGAGCTGTTTTTT	CASSLFRDLIDTGELFF	17	TRBJ2-2	-	TRBV7-8	-
TGTGCCAGCTCGCGAAGACAGGGGATAGAGAGCGAGCAGTACTTC	CASSRRQGIESEQYF	15	TRBJ2-7	TRBD1	TRBV18	-
TGCGCCAGCAGTCGCGGGACAGCCTACGAGCAGTACTTC	CASSRGTAYEQYF	13	TRBJ2-7	-	TRBV10-2	-
TGTGCCATCAGTGTCAGGGATTCCCATGGCTACACCTTC	CAISVRDSHGYTF	13	TRBJ1-2	-	TRBV10-3	-
TGTGCCAGCAGCTACCGACTAGCGGGAGGTTTTCAAGAGACCCAGTACTTC	CASSYRLAGGFQETQYF	17	TRBJ2-5	TRBD2	TRBV11-2	-
TGCGCCAGCAGCCACCCGGGACAGGGGGCATCACCCCTCCACTTT	CASSHPGQGASPLHF	15	TRBJ1-6	TRBD1	TRBV4-1	few
TGTGCCAGCAGCAAAACAGGGGGACCGGGCACCGGGGAGCTGTTTTTT	CASSKTGGPGTGELFF	16	TRBJ2-2	TRBD1	TRBV7-3	-
TGTGCCAGCAGTTTGGGCGGGAGGGGACGAAATGAGCAGTTCTTC	CASSLGGRGRNEQFF	15	TRBJ2-1	TRBD2	TRBV28	few
TGCAGCGTTGCGACGATCGCGGCCGGGGAGCTGTTTTTT	CSVATIAAGELFF	13	TRBJ2-2	-	TRBV29-1	few
TGTGCCACAGGACAGGAGATAGCCAAAAACATTCAGTACTTC	CATGQEIAKNIQYF	14	TRBJ2-4	TRBD1	TRBV10-3	-
TGCGCCAGCAGCTTGTTAAACAGGAACTCCTACGAGCAGTACTTC	CASSLLNRNSYEQYF	15	TRBJ2-7	-	TRBV5-1	-